The T cell receptor beta chain described here comes from a study of blood T cell repertoires in COVID-19. Study summary: Sample material is recorded as cDNA or gDNA derived from T cells, B-cell-depleted T cells, or PBMCs.

Across about two dozen US areas, participants ranged in age from about 18 to 90 years. Methods used by the authors: Using reference gene primer amplification, nucleated cell counts were estimated. The data were produced by immunoSEQ multiplex PCR, yet TCRdb's version contains in-frame clones alone and is incomplete. V, J and clone size reflect that table, while D and trimming were determined from the DNA. The repertoire consists of fewer than 250,000 clones, with approximately 85% occurring once and the leading ten covering about 9.1%. The clonotype originates from a woman between 50 and 59 years old with acute COVID-19. The sample taken for sequencing was PBMCs or T cells enriched from blood (not recorded which).

The CDR3 DNA sequence: TGTGCCAGCAGTGAAGTAGCGGGGGGGAAAGATACGCAGTATTTT. This sequence encodes CASSEVAGGKDTQYF. V and J are TRBV6-4 and TRBJ2-3; 11 bases match TRBD2. The trim removed 3 bases at V and 5 bases at J, leaving 4 bases unmatched. From germline, CDR1 is MRHNA and CDR2 SNTAGT. This CDR3 is 15 amino acids long.